Presented here are 21 T cell receptor beta chains from one specimen sequenced in a study of tumor-infiltrating lymphocytes in primary liver carcinoma. Starting from 500 ng of total RNA, TCR beta cDNA was produced with a primer in the constant region. Slightly modified ARM-PCR, run as three nested multiplex PCR rounds, produced the TCR beta libraries. TRBV1-TRBV30 forward and Cbeta reverse primers drove the first two approximately 11-cycle rounds. TCRdb analysed the multiplex PCR reads with MiXCR anew, one entry per CDR3 protein. The table lists 95,000 to 150,000 distinct CDR3 sequences, 55% to 75% of them singletons. For each extraction, RNA and DNA were obtained together from about 20-30 mg of unsorted bulk tissue. The sample was liver tumor tissue from sampling region 1. Subset meaning: tumor region T1, superior pole. These receptors came from a woman aged 55 to 70 with primary liver carcinoma and hepatitis B virus infection.

Note on this clonotype: One end of the junction fails to match germline, which may point to a read error. V and J are TRBV11-3 and TRBJ2-1; 7 bases match TRBD1. This CDR3 has 18 amino acids. Germline CDR1 reads SGHNT; CDR2 reads YENEEA. In DNA form, the CDR3 reads TGTGCTAGCAGCTTAGCCCCTGAAGGGGACAGTCAGTACAATAAGCAGTTCTTC. Amino acids: CASSLAPEGDSQYNKQFF.

A remark on this clonotype: Since the CDR3 does not end with the conserved phenylalanine or tryptophan, this likely comes from a read error. This sequence joins TRBV11-3 and TRBJ1-1; D is uncertain. CDR1 and CDR2 from the germline V gene are SGHNT and YENEEA. The CDR3 loop spans 13 amino acids. CDR3 loop: CTSSLMANTEAFY. The CDR3 coding sequence is TGTACCAGCAGCTTAATGGCAAACACTGAAGCTTTCTAT.

Note on this clonotype: A much more abundant neighbour one base away suggests this may be a read error. The V gene is TRBV6-2 or TRBV6-3, the J gene TRBJ2-1; D might be TRBD2 (7 bases). V was trimmed by 5 bases and J by 8 bases, leaving 19 bases between them. Germline CDR1 MNHEY, CDR2 SVGEGT. CDR3 size: 15 residues. CDR3 DNA: TGTGCCAGCAGTAATGGACTAGTGGGGGGCGATGAGCAGTTCTTC. Its translation is CASSNGLVGGDEQFF.

Comment on this clonotype: At one end, the junction sequence differs from germline, possibly due to a read error. The chain joins TRBV4-2 to TRBJ2-1, with TRBD2 matching over 9 bases. The CDR3 runs 16 residues. Germline V gene data show CDR1 as LGHNA and CDR2 as YNFKEQ. CDR3 sequence reads: CASSTRGSGRKNVQFF. DNA for the CDR3: TGTGCCAGCAGCACGAGGGGAAGCGGGAGGAAAAATGTGCAGTTCTTC.

Points on this clonotype: The junction does not match germline at one end; this may be a read error. The CDR3 DNA reads as TGTGTCAGCTGCCTTTTTGACAGGGGGATCGCTGAAGCTTTCTTT. Its protein is CVSCLFDRGIAEAFF. The chain links TRBV11-1 to TRBJ1-1, with TRBD1 identical over 9 bases. The germline gives CDR1 SGHAT, CDR2 FQDESV (reference sequence). This CDR3 is 15 amino acids long. The full variable domain, with the rest looked up from reference TRBV11-1 and TRBJ1-1, is EAEVAQSPRYKITEKSQAVAFWCDPISGHATLYWYRQILGQGPELLVQFQDESVVDDSQLPKDRFSAERLKGVDSTLKIQPAELGDSAMYLCVSCLFDRGIAEAFFGQGTRLTVV.

The sample holds many counts of this clonotype. V usage is TRBV6-5 and J usage is TRBJ1-4; TRBD1 might be the D (6 bases). The germline V gene has CDR1 MNHEY and CDR2 SVGAGI. CDR3 length: 12 amino acids. Deletions cut 11 bases from V and 3 bases from J, with 10 bases between. The CDR3 loop reads CAVRGANEKLFF. In DNA, the CDR3 is TGTGCCGTCAGGGGAGCTAATGAAAAACTGTTTTTT.

This chain uses TRBV5-1 with TRBJ2-7, with D hard to call. V lost 3 bases, J lost 0 bases, and 16 bases lay in between. This CDR3 contains 16 residues. Germline-derived CDR1 and CDR2 are SGHRS and YFSETQ. In DNA, the CDR3 is TGCGCCAGCAGCTCGACCCTTTCTACGCGCTCCTACGAGCAGTACTTC. This translates into CASSSTLSTRSYEQYF.

A word on this clonotype: The germline gene is not matched at one end of the junction; a read error may be the cause. The rearrangement joins TRBV14 to TRBJ2-1, with 9 bases identical to TRBD2. This CDR3 has 21 amino acids. The germline gives CDR1 SGHDN, CDR2 FVKESK. CDR3 coding DNA: TGTGCCAGCAGCCCCCTCGGCCGCGGGGGTTCAGAGTCTAGCGGGAATGGTGAGCGGTTCTTC. This codes for CASSPLGRGGSESSGNGERFF.

A word on this clonotype: With a much larger clone just one base away, this may be a read error. The chain combines TRBV10-2 with TRBJ2-1, with TRBD2 matching over 9 bases. CDR1 and CDR2 (germline): WSHSY, SAAADI. CDR3 length: 16 residues. J gave up 5 bases and V 8 bases, and 13 bases lay outside the gene matches. CDR3 amino acids: CASLGLAREGDNEQFF. The CDR3 DNA reads as TGCGCCAGCCTGGGACTAGCCCGAGAGGGGGACAATGAGCAGTTCTTC.

The CDR3 sequence is CSGTRHSAGEQYF. The CDR3 region has the DNA TGCAGCGGTACGCGACACTCAGCAGGCGAGCAGTACTTC. The chain links TRBV29-1 to TRBJ2-7; no definite D call. V shed 7 bases and J shed 6 bases, with 19 bases lying between them. From germline, CDR1 is SQVTM and CDR2 ANQGSEA. This CDR3 has 13 amino acids.

The V and J genes are TRBV4-2 and TRBJ2-7, with D possibly matching TRBD1 (5 bases). The germline CDR1 and CDR2 sequences are LGHNA and YNFKEQ. CDR3 length equals 13 residues. V dropped 10 bases and J dropped 4 bases, with 17 bases sitting between them. The CDR3 spells CANRQDWLYEQYF. The CDR3 DNA sequence: TGTGCCAACAGGCAAGATTGGCTTTACGAGCAGTACTTC.

About this clonotype itself: A much larger clone lies one base from this, so it may be a read error. The chain uses TRBV5-6 and TRBJ1-1, with D possibly matching TRBD1 (5 bases). Trimming cost V 4 bases and J 1 base, with 11 bases left between them. The CDR3 sequence is 14 residues long. Germline CDR1 reads SGHDT; CDR2 reads YYEEEE. The CDR3 DNA follows: TGTGCCAGCAGCGACGGGGGGTCGAACACTGAAGCTTTCTTT. Its protein product is CASSDGGSNTEAFF.

In the case of this clonotype: A read error is possible here, since a much larger clone lies one base away. The J gene is TRBJ2-1, the V gene TRBV6-2 or TRBV6-3, with D possibly being TRBD1 (5 bases). CDR3 length equals 16 residues. From germline, CDR1 is MNHEY and CDR2 SVGEGT. Trimming removed 2 bases from V and 12 bases from J, with 23 bases in between. Here the CDR3 DNA reads TGTGCCAGCAGTTACGATCTTCTAGTGGGGCCGGTGGGGCAGTTCTTC. Translated, it gives CASSYDLLVGPVGQFF.

This clonotype occurred once. Germline is not matched at one junction end, which may reflect a read error. The CDR3: CANSGGDRVAETQYF. CDR3 bases: TGCGCCAACAGCGGAGGAGACAGGGTTGCAGAGACCCAGTACTTC. The chain employs TRBV5-1 and TRBJ2-5, with TRBD1 identical over 7 bases. The CDR3 has 15 amino acids. CDR1 and CDR2 from the germline V gene are SGHRS and YFSETQ.

Of note for this clonotype: A clone one base away is much larger, so this may be a read error. This chain connects TRBV6-6 to TRBJ1-2; the D is unclear. The CDR3 spans 14 residues. The V gene's germline CDR1 is MNHNY and CDR2 SVGAGI (reference sequence). The V end was cut by 8 bases, the J end by 4 bases, with 17 bases between. The CDR3 coding sequence is TGTGCCAGCTGCCACTTTCTCTCAGCCTATGGCTACACCTTC. Protein sequence: CASCHFLSAYGYTF.

As regards this clonotype: A read error may account for a junction end that differs from germline. V is TRBV11-2 and J is TRBJ2-3, with TRBD1 matching 7 bases. The germline CDR1 and CDR2 sequences are SGHAT and FQNNGV. The CDR3 runs 12 residues. The CDR3 region has the DNA TGTGCCTGCACAGGGGCCACAGACACGCAGTATTTT. Its translation is CACTGATDTQYF.

The genes are TRBV7-3 and TRBJ2-1, with D perhaps TRBD1 (5 bases). The CDR3 is 15 amino acids. From germline, CDR1 is SGHTA and CDR2 FQGTGA. V was pared by 2 bases and J by 0 bases, with 8 bases between. The CDR3 region is CASSLGAASYNEQFF. As DNA, the CDR3 is TGTGCCAGCAGCTTAGGGGCAGCCTCCTACAATGAGCAGTTCTTC.

This clonotype appeared a few times. The genes are TRBV7-3 and TRBJ2-5; possible D gene TRBD1, 6 bases. CDR1 is SGHTA, CDR2 FQGTGA, per germline. Trimming left V 0 bases short and J 5 bases short, with 10 bases between. This CDR3 is 14 amino acids long. CDR3 region: CASSLTGQGETQYF. CDR3 DNA sequence: TGTGCCAGCAGCTTAACAGGGCAGGGGGAGACCCAGTACTTC.

V gene TRBV7-3 combines with J gene TRBJ1-3, with 8 bases that match TRBD1. From germline, CDR1 is SGHTA and CDR2 FQGTGA. After removal of 5 bases from V and 4 bases from J, the junction contained 19 bases not matched to a gene. The CDR3 runs to 19 residues. The CDR3, as DNA: TGTGCCAGCAGCCCGCCGGGACAGGTTTTGATCGATGGGGGAAACACCATATATTTT. Protein sequence: CASSPPGQVLIDGGNTIYF.

This clonotype was recorded only once. This rearrangement joins TRBV20-1 to TRBJ2-1; TRBD1 agrees at 9 bases. The CDR3 extends over 15 amino acids. The germline V gene encodes CDR1 DFQATT and CDR2 SNEGSKA (reference sequence). J was trimmed by 4 bases and V by 0 bases; bases with no gene match: 4. The CDR3 sequence is CSAREVGTGYNEQFF. The CDR3 nucleotides are TGCAGTGCTAGAGAGGTCGGGACAGGGTACAATGAGCAGTTCTTC.

With respect to this clonotype: Likely a read error: the CDR3 ends without its conserved phenylalanine or tryptophan. This chain connects TRBV11-3 to TRBJ2-1; D remains ambiguous. The CDR3 extends over 14 amino acids. CDR1 and CDR2 (germline): SGHNT, YENEEA. In nucleotides, the CDR3 is TGTGCTAGCAGCCTCCCTTCCGTTGGCAATGAGCAGTTCCTC. Amino acids: CASSLPSVGNEQFL.